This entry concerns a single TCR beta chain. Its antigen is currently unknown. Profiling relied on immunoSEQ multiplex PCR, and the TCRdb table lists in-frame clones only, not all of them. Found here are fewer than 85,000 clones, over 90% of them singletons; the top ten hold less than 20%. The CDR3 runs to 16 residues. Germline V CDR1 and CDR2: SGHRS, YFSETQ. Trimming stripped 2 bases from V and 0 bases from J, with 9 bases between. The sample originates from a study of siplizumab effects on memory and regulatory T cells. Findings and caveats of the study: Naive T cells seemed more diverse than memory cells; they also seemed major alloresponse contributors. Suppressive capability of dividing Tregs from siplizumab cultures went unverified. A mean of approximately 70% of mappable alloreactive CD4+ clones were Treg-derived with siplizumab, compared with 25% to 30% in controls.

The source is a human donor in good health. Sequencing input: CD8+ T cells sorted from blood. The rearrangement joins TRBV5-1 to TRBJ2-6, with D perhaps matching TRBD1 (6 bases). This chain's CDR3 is CASSFTGNSGANVLTF. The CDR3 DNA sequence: TGCGCCAGCAGCTTTACAGGGAACTCTGGGGCCAACGTCCTGACTTTC. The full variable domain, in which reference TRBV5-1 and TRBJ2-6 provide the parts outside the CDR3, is KAGVTQTPRYLIKTRGQQVTLSCSPISGHRSVSWYQQTPGQGLQFLFEYFSETQRNKGNFPGRFSGRQFSNSRSEMNVSTLELGDSALYLCASSFTGNSGANVLTFGAGSRLTVL.